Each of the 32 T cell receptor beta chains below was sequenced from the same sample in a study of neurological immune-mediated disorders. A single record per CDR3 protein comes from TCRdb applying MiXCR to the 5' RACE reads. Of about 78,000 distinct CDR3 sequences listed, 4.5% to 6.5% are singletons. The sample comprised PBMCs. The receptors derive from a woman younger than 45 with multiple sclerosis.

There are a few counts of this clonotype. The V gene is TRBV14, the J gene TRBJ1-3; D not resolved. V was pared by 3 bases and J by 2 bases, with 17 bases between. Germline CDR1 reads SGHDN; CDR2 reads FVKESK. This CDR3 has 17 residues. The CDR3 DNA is TGTGCCAGCAGCCAGCCGGCGTGGCAGAAGGCTGGAAACACCATATATTTT. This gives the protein CASSQPAWQKAGNTIYF.

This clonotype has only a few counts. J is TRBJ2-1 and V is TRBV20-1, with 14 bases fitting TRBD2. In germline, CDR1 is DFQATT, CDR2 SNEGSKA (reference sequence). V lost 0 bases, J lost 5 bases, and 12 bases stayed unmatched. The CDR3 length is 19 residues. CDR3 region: CSARDAGLAGVRTNNEQFF. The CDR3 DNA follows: TGCAGTGCTAGAGATGCGGGACTAGCGGGAGTTAGGACTAACAATGAGCAGTTCTTC.

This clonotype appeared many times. The CDR3 bases are TGTGCCAGCAGTTTAGAAGGGACCGAGCAGTACTTC. Encoded protein: CASSLEGTEQYF. The rearrangement uses TRBV12-3 or TRBV12-4 and TRBJ2-7, with D perhaps being TRBD1 or TRBD2 (5 bases each). V was pared by 1 base and J by 6 bases, with 7 bases between. The length of the CDR3 is 12 residues.

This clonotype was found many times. CDR3 residues: CASSLAMGGDWEEYGYTF. Written as DNA, the CDR3 is TGTGCCAGCAGTTTGGCGATGGGCGGAGATTGGGAGGAATATGGCTACACCTTC. The J gene is TRBJ1-2, the V gene TRBV12-3 or TRBV12-4; D is uncertain. The V and J ends lost 3 bases and 5 bases respectively, with 25 bases between them. The CDR3 totals 18 residues.

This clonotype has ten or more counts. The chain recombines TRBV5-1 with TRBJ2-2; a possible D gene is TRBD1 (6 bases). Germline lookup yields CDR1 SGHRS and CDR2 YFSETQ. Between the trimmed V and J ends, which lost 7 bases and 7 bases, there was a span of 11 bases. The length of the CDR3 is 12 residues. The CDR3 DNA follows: TGCGCCAGCGGAACAGGGATCGGGGAGCTGTTTTTT. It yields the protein CASGTGIGELFF.

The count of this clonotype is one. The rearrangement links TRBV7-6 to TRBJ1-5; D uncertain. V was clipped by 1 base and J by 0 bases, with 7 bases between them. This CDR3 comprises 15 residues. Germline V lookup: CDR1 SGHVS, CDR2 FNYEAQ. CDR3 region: CASSLDSYSNQPQHF. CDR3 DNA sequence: TGTGCCAGCAGCTTAGACAGCTATAGCAATCAGCCCCAGCATTTT.

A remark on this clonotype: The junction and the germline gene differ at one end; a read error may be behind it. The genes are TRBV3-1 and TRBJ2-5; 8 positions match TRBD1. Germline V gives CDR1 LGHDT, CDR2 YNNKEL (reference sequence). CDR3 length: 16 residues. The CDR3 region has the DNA TGTGCCAGCAGCTGGGCAGGGGGCGCGATTCCAGAGAACCAGTACTTC. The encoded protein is CASSWAGGAIPENQYF.

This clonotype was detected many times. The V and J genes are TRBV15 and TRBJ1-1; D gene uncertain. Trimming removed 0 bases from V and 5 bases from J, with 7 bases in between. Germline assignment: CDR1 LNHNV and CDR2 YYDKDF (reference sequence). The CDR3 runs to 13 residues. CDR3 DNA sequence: TGTGCCACCAGCAGAGAAAGTCGGACTGAAGCTTTCTTT. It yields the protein CATSRESRTEAFF.

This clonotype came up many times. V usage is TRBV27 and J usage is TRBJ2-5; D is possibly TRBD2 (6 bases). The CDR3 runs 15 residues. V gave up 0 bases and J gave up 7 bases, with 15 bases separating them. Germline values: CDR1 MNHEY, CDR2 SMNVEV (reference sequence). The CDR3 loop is CASSLSGPGGGTQYF. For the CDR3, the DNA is TGTGCCAGCAGTTTATCCGGCCCCGGGGGAGGGACCCAGTACTTC.

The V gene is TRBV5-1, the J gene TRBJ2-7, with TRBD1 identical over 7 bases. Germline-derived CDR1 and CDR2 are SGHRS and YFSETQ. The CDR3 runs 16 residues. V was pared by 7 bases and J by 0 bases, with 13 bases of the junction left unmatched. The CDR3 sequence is CASLHWDSSISYEQYV. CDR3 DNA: TGCGCCAGCTTACACTGGGACAGCAGCATCTCCTACGAGCAGTACGTC.

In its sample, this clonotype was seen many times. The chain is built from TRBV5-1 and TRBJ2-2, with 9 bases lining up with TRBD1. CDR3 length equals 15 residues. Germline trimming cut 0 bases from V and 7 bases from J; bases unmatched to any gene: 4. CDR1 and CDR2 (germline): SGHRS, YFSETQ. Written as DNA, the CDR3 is TGCGCCAGCAGCTTGGATGACAGGGGGAACGGGGAGCTGTTTTTT. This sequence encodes CASSLDDRGNGELFF.

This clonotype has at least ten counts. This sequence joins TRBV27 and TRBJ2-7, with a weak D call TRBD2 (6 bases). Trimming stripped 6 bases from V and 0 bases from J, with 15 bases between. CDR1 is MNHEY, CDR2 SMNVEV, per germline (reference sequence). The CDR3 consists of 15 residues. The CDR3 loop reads CASRLGGSLSYEQYF. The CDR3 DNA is TGTGCCAGCAGGCTGGGGGGTTCCCTCTCCTACGAGCAGTACTTC.

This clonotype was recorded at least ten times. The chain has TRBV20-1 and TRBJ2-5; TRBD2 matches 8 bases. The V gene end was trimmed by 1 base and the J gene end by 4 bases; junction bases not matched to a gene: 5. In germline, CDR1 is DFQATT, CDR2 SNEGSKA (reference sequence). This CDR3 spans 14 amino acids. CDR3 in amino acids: CSARVRAGGETQYF. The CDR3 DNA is TGCAGTGCTAGAGTTAGGGCGGGAGGAGAGACCCAGTACTTC.

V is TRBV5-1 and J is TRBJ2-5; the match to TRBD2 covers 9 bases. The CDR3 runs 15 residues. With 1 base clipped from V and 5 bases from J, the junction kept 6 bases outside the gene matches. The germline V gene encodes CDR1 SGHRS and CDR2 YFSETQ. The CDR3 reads CASSLNSGRLETQYF. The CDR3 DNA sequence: TGCGCCAGCAGCTTGAATAGCGGGAGATTGGAGACCCAGTACTTC.

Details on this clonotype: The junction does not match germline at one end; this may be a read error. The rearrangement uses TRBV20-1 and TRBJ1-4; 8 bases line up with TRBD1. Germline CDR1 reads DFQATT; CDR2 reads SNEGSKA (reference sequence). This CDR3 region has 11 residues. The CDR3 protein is CSASRAGQAVF. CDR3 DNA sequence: TGCAGTGCTTCGAGGGCGGGACAGGCAGTTTTT.

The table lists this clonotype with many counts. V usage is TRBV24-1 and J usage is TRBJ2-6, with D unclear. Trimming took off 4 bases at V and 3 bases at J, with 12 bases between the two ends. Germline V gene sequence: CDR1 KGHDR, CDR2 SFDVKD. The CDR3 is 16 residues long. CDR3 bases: TGTGCCACCAGTGACCCTAGGATCGGTGGGGCCAACGTCCTGACTTTC. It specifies CATSDPRIGGANVLTF.

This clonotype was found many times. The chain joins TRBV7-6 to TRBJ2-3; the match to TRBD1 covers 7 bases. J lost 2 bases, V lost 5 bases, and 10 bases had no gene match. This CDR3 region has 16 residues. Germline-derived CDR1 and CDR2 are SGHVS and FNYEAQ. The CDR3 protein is CASSRGGGQNTDTQYF. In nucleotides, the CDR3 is TGTGCCAGCAGCCGAGGTGGGGGACAGAACACAGATACGCAGTATTTT.

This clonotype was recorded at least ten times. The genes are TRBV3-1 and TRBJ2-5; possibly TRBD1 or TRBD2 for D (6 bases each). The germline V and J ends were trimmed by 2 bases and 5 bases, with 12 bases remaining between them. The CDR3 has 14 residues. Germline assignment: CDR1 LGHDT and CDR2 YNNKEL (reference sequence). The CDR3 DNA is TGTGCCAGCAGCCAAACGCGGAGGGGGGAGACCCAGTACTTC. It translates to CASSQTRRGETQYF.

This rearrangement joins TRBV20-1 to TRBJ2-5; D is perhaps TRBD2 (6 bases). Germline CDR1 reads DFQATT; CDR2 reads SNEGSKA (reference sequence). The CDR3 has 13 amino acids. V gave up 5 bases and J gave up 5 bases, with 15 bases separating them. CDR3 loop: CSAPTVGGETQYF. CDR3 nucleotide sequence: TGCAGTGCTCCGACTGTTGGGGGGGAGACCCAGTACTTC.

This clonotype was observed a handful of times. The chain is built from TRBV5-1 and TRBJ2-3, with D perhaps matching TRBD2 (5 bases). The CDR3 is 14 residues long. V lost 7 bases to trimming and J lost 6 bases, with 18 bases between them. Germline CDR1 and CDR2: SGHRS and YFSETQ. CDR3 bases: TGCGCCAGCTCTACTAGTCGAACTACGGATACGCAGTATTTT. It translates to CASSTSRTTDTQYF.

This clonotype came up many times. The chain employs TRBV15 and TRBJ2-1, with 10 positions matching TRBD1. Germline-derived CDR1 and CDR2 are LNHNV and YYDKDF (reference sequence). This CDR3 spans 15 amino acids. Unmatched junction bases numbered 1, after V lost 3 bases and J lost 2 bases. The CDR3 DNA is TGTGCCACCAGCAGCGGGACAGGGGCCTACAATGAGCAGTTCTTC. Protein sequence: CATSSGTGAYNEQFF.

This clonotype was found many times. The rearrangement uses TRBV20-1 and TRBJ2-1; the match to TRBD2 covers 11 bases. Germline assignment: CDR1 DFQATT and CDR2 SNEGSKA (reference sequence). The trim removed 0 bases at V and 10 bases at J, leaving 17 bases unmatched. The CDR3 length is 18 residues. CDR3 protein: CSARDWGLAGGTPREQFF. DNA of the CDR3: TGCAGTGCTAGAGATTGGGGGCTAGCGGGAGGTACCCCCAGGGAGCAGTTCTTC.

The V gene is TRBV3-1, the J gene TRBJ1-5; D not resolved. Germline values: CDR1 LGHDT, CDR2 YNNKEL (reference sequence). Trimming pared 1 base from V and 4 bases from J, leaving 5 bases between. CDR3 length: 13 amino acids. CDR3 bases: TGTGCCAGCAGCCAAGGAGGAAATCAGCCCCAGCATTTT. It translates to CASSQGGNQPQHF.

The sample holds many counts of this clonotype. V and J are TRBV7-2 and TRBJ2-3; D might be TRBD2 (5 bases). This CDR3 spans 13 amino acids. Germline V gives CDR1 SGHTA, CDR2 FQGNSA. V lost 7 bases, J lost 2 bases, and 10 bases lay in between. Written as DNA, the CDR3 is TGTGCCAGCACCAAGCGGATCACAGATACGCAGTATTTT. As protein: CASTKRITDTQYF.

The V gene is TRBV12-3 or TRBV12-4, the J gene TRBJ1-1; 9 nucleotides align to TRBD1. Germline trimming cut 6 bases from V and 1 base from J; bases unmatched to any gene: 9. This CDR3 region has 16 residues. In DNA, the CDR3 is TGTGCCAGCAGGTATACCACAGGGGGCTCGAACACTGAAGCTTTCTTT. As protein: CASRYTTGGSNTEAFF.

CDR3 nucleotide sequence: TGCAGTGCCGCCCTAGGGGGCGGGATCACAGATACGCAGTATTTT. As protein: CSAALGGGITDTQYF. The chain carries TRBV20-1 and TRBJ2-3; TRBD1 is a possible D gene (7 bases). V dropped 6 bases and J dropped 2 bases, with 18 bases sitting between them. The CDR3 spans 15 residues. Germline CDR1 reads DFQATT; CDR2 reads SNEGSKA (reference sequence).

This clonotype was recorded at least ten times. The CDR3 nucleotides are TGCGCCAGCAGCTTGGGACAGGGGGTGAGCTACGAGCAGTACTTC. This translates into CASSLGQGVSYEQYF. The chain couples TRBV5-1 to TRBJ2-7; 9 bases fit TRBD1. V lost 0 bases and J lost 3; bases outside the gene matches: 4. CDR1 and CDR2 from the germline V gene are SGHRS and YFSETQ. This CDR3 has 15 amino acids.

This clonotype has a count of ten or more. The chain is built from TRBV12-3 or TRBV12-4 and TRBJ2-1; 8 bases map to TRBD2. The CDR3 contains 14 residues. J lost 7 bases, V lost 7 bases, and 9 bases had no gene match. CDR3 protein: CASISQAGANEQFF. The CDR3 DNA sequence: TGTGCCAGCATTAGCCAAGCGGGAGCAAATGAGCAGTTCTTC.

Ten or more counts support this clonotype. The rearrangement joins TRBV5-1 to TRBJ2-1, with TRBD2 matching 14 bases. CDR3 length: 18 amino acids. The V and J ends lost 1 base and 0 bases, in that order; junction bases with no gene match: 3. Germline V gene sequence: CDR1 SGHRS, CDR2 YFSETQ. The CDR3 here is CASSLRLAGGLSYNEQFF. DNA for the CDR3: TGCGCCAGCAGCTTGAGACTAGCGGGGGGGCTCTCCTACAATGAGCAGTTCTTC.

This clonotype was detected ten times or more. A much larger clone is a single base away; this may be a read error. The CDR3 region is CASSSRKDNTEAFF. For the CDR3, the DNA is TGTGCCAGCAGCTCCCGCAAAGATAACACTGAAGCTTTCTTT. The chain links TRBV7-8 to TRBJ1-1; no clear D. Germline V lookup: CDR1 SGHVS, CDR2 FQNEAQ. Trimming shortened V by 4 bases and J by 2 bases, and 11 bases separated the two germline ends. The CDR3 has 14 residues.

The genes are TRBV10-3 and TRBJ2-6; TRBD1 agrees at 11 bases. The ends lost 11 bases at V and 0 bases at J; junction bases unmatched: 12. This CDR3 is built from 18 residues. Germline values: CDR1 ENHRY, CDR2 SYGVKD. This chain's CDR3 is CAVIDPGTGGSGANVLTF. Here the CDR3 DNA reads TGTGCCGTCATTGATCCCGGGACAGGGGGCTCTGGGGCCAACGTCCTGACTTTC.

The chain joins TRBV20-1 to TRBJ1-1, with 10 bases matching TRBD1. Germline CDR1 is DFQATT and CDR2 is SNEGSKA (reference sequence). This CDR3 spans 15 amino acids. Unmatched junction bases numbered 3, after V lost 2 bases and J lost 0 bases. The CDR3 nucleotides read TGCAGTGCTAGAAGGGACAGGGGCATGAACACTGAAGCTTTCTTT. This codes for CSARRDRGMNTEAFF.